These 26 T cell receptor beta chains came from one sample sequenced in a study of CD8+CD57+ T cells in acquired aplastic anemia. Template material for TCR beta VDJ and CDR3 profiling consisted of genomic DNA. TCRdb called the reads again in MiXCR, with one record for every CDR3 protein. The top ten hold roughly 30% of the sample, which has about 160,000 distinct CDR3 sequences, about 50% seen once. Patients who underwent sequencing had shown CD8+CD57+ cell expansion by flow cytometry. Sequencing used sorted CD4+, CD8+, or CD8+CD57+ T cells (not recorded which) from PBMCs. The source is a human donor with aplastic anemia.

V and J are TRBV20-1 and TRBJ2-7, with 12 bases lining up with TRBD2. CDR3 length: 13 amino acids. The V segment lost 2 bases and the J segment 6 bases; nucleotides outside the gene matches: 2. Germline assignment: CDR1 DFQATT and CDR2 SNEGSKA (reference sequence). The CDR3 sequence: CSARRTSGIEQYF. In DNA, the CDR3 is TGCAGTGCTAGACGGACTAGCGGGATCGAGCAGTACTTC.

The chain combines TRBV15 with TRBJ1-5, with a possible D match to TRBD1 (5 bases). Trimming left V 0 bases short and J 6 bases short, with 12 bases between. Germline lookup yields CDR1 LNHNV and CDR2 YYDKDF (reference sequence). The CDR3 consists of 15 residues. The CDR3 DNA follows: TGTGCCACCAGCAGAGATTTGGGGCCTTTTCAGCCCCAGCATTTT. This codes for CATSRDLGPFQPQHF.

This chain links TRBV10-3 with TRBJ1-4; 7 positions agree with TRBD1. The CDR3 has 14 amino acids. V shed 2 bases and J 5 bases; nucleotides not matched to a gene: 2. Germline lookup yields CDR1 ENHRY and CDR2 SYGVKD. The CDR3 DNA sequence: TGTGCCATCAGTGAGGGGACAGTGAATGAAAAACTGTTTTTT. Protein: CAISEGTVNEKLFF.

This clonotype has ten or more counts. This rearrangement joins TRBV20-1 to TRBJ2-7, with D possibly matching TRBD1 (5 bases). This CDR3 has 11 amino acids. Germline lookup yields CDR1 DFQATT and CDR2 SNEGSKA (reference sequence). V lost 4 bases and J lost 3, with 7 bases in between. The CDR3 sequence is CSATDIYEQYF. In nucleotides, the CDR3 is TGCAGTGCTACGGACATCTACGAGCAGTACTTC.

The chain combines TRBV20-1 with TRBJ2-7; D gene ambiguous. The V gene's germline CDR1 is DFQATT and CDR2 SNEGSKA (reference sequence). V was shortened by 3 bases and J by 3 bases, with 6 bases between the two germline ends. This CDR3 has 11 residues. CDR3 nucleotide sequence: TGCAGTGCTAGCACTGGCTACGAGCAGTACTTC. Translated: CSASTGYEQYF.

This clonotype was counted at least ten times. V usage is TRBV5-6 and J usage is TRBJ2-1; D perhaps matches TRBD2 (5 bases). The CDR3 is made up of 14 amino acids. Germline loops: CDR1 SGHDT, CDR2 YYEEEE. Between the trimmed V and J ends, which lost 1 base and 4 bases, there was a span of 9 bases. CDR3 in amino acids: CASSLPGRYNEQFF. The DNA of the CDR3 is TGTGCCAGCAGCTTGCCGGGAAGATACAATGAGCAGTTCTTC.

This clonotype was seen many times. The chain links TRBV5-1 to TRBJ2-7, with D uncertain. V was shortened by 5 bases and J by 0 bases, with 3 bases between the two germline ends. CDR1 is SGHRS and CDR2 is YFSETQ in the germline V gene. The CDR3 covers 11 residues. Written as DNA, the CDR3 is TGCGCCAGCAGGTCCTCCTACGAGCAGTACTTC. Its protein product is CASRSSYEQYF.

This clonotype was counted at least ten times. The J gene is TRBJ2-7, the V gene TRBV4-1; no definite D call. Trimming cost V 2 bases and J 2 bases, with 13 bases left between them. Per the germline V gene, CDR1 is MGHRA and CDR2 is YSYEKL. The CDR3 spans 15 residues. The CDR3 bases are TGCGCCAGCAGCCAAAGAGGCCTGGCCGCCTACGAGCAGTACTTC. This sequence encodes CASSQRGLAAYEQYF.

The chain employs TRBV7-9 and TRBJ2-1; perhaps TRBD1 as D (5 bases). CDR3 length: 13 residues. Per the germline V gene, CDR1 is SEHNR and CDR2 is FQNEAQ (reference sequence). Trimming cost V 3 bases and J 7 bases, with 10 bases left between them. In nucleotides, the CDR3 is TGTGCCAGCAGCTTTAGGGCAGGGAATGAGCAGTTCTTC. Protein product: CASSFRAGNEQFF.

This chain links TRBV7-6 with TRBJ1-2; no reliable D call. The CDR3 totals 12 residues. CDR1 and CDR2 (germline): SGHVS, FNYEAQ. The CDR3 protein is CASRTGYHGYTF. The CDR3 DNA reads TGTGCTTCCCGGACCGGATATCATGGCTACACCTTC.

V is TRBV2 and J is TRBJ1-5; no reliable D call. The CDR3 length is 13 residues. CDR1 is SNHLY, CDR2 FYNNEI, per germline. V was shortened by 8 bases and J by 6 bases, with 14 bases between the two germline ends. CDR3 nucleotides: TGTGCCAGCCTTGGGTCGGGGATTCAGCCCCAGCATTTT. This codes for CASLGSGIQPQHF.

The chain joins TRBV27 to TRBJ2-7, with 7 positions matching TRBD1. The CDR3 has 13 residues. Trimming took 6 bases from V and 7 from J; bases not matched to a gene: 9. Germline assignment: CDR1 MNHEY and CDR2 SMNVEV (reference sequence). The CDR3 region is CASSSGTAGEQYF. The CDR3 nucleotides are TGTGCCAGCAGCAGTGGGACAGCTGGGGAGCAGTACTTC.

The V gene is TRBV24-1, the J gene TRBJ2-1; TRBD2 agrees at 13 bases. CDR3 length equals 15 residues. J was trimmed by 4 bases and V by 7 bases; bases with no gene match: 3. The germline V gene encodes CDR1 KGHDR and CDR2 SFDVKD. The CDR3 nucleotides read TGTGCCACCAGGGGACTAGCGGGAAAGTACAATGAGCAGTTCTTC. Amino acid sequence: CATRGLAGKYNEQFF.

This clonotype has a count of ten or more. CDR3: CASSIGLSYEQYF. Written as DNA, the CDR3 is TGTGCCAGTAGTATCGGGCTCTCCTACGAGCAGTACTTC. The V call is TRBV19, the J call TRBJ2-7; D gene ambiguous. V was clipped by 3 bases and J by 0 bases, with 6 bases between them. The germline V gene has CDR1 LNHDA and CDR2 SQIVND (reference sequence). The CDR3 spans 13 residues.

The rearrangement joins TRBV9 to TRBJ2-7; TRBD2 matches at 7 bases. V lost 1 base and J lost 4; bases outside the gene matches: 8. This CDR3 is built from 15 residues. Germline V gene data show CDR1 as SGDLS and CDR2 as YYNGEE. The CDR3 DNA sequence: TGTGCCAGCAGCGTAACGGCTAGCGGACTATACGAGCAGTACTTC. This codes for CASSVTASGLYEQYF.

The rearrangement joins TRBV7-9 to TRBJ2-2, with TRBD2 identical over 13 bases. CDR3 length: 15 amino acids. Trimming took 4 bases from V and 6 from J; bases not matched to a gene: 2. Germline V gene data show CDR1 as SEHNR and CDR2 as FQNEAQ (reference sequence). CDR3 nucleotides: TGTGCCAGCAGCTGGACTAGCGGGAGAGCCGGGGAGCTGTTTTTT. It is translated as CASSWTSGRAGELFF.

For this clonotype: At one end the junction does not follow the germline gene, possibly because of a read error. The chain joins TRBV7-6 to TRBJ2-1, with 14 positions matching TRBD2. The CDR3 loop spans 18 amino acids. Per the germline V gene, CDR1 is SGHVS and CDR2 is FNYEAQ. The CDR3 region has the DNA TGTGCTAGCAGCCCGGGACTAGCGGGAGAGAGGGCCTACAATGAGCAGTTCTTC. It encodes CASSPGLAGERAYNEQFF.

The chain uses TRBV6-1 and TRBJ1-2, with D possibly being TRBD1 (6 bases). Germline-derived CDR1 and CDR2 are MNHNS and SASEGT. The CDR3 is 14 amino acids. V was cut by 5 bases and J by 8 bases, with 18 bases left in between. CDR3 sequence reads: CASSSLTGPEGYTF. The CDR3 DNA reads TGTGCCAGCAGTTCCCTGACAGGCCCGGAAGGCTACACCTTC.

This clonotype occurred many times. This chain links TRBV5-8 with TRBJ1-2; D not resolved. Trimming stripped 1 base from V and 2 bases from J, with 6 bases between. CDR1 is SGHTS, CDR2 YDEGEE, per germline. The length of the CDR3 is 13 residues. The CDR3 loop is CASSLPENYGYTF. As DNA, the CDR3 is TGTGCCAGCAGCTTGCCGGAGAACTATGGCTACACCTTC. The full variable domain, with the rest looked up from reference TRBV5-8 and TRBJ1-2, is EAGVTQSPTHLIKTRGQQATLRCSPISGHTSVYWYQQALGLGLQFLLWYDEGEERNRGNFPPRFSGRQFPNYSSELNVNALELEDSALYLCASSLPENYGYTFGSGTRLTVV.

This clonotype occurred many times. This rearrangement joins TRBV4-2 to TRBJ2-7; TRBD2 might be the D (6 bases). This CDR3 comprises 16 residues. V was pared by 3 bases and J by 3 bases, with 18 bases between. Germline V lookup: CDR1 LGHNA, CDR2 YNFKEQ. The CDR3 region is CASSQAEEGGLYEQYF. DNA of the CDR3: TGTGCCAGCAGCCAGGCGGAGGAGGGAGGCCTCTACGAGCAGTACTTC.

Remarks on this clonotype: Given a much more abundant clone one base away, this may be a read error. This rearrangement joins TRBV9 to TRBJ2-7; 10 positions match TRBD2. Trimming removed 4 bases from V and 1 base from J; junction bases left unmatched: 5. This CDR3 is 15 amino acids long. CDR1 and CDR2 (germline): SGDLS, YYNGEE. This chain's CDR3 is CASSRTSGDSYEQYF. The CDR3 region has the DNA TGTGCCAGCAGCCGTACTAGCGGGGATTCCTACGAGCAGTACTTC.

The rearrangement joins TRBV12-3 or TRBV12-4 to TRBJ1-4, with D tentatively TRBD1 (5 bases). V gave up 7 bases and J gave up 7 bases, with 13 bases separating them. CDR3 length: 13 residues. The chain's CDR3 is CASIRRVGEKLFF. The DNA for the CDR3 is TGTGCCAGCATACGCAGGGTGGGTGAAAAACTGTTTTTT.

This clonotype was recorded at least ten times. V usage is TRBV10-1 and J usage is TRBJ1-3; the D gene is possibly TRBD1 (5 bases). The germline V gene has CDR1 WNHNN and CDR2 SYGVQD (reference sequence). CDR3 length: 11 residues. This CDR3 is CASGYGNTIYF. The CDR3 DNA sequence: TGCGCGTCAGGGTATGGAAACACCATATATTTT.

This clonotype was recorded a few times. The chain joins TRBV7-2 to TRBJ2-5; D is uncertain. Trimming pared 5 bases from V and 2 bases from J, leaving 12 bases between. From germline, CDR1 is SGHTA and CDR2 FQGNSA. The CDR3 spans 14 residues. The CDR3, as DNA: TGTGCCAGCAGCCTAGAGTTGGGACAAGAGACCCAGTACTTC. Protein: CASSLELGQETQYF.

This clonotype was counted many times. The rearrangement joins TRBV10-2 to TRBJ2-1; maybe TRBD1 (6 bases). The CDR3 is made up of 13 amino acids. Germline assignment: CDR1 WSHSY and CDR2 SAAADI. V was shortened by 5 bases and J by 4 bases, with 9 bases between the two germline ends. The CDR3 coding sequence is TGCGCCAGCAGTAATGACAGGTACAATGAGCAGTTCTTC. It yields the protein CASSNDRYNEQFF.

Ten or more counts support this clonotype. This chain's CDR3 is CATSDPDVTLSGNTIYF. CDR3 DNA sequence: TGTGCCACCAGTGACCCTGACGTTACGCTCTCTGGAAACACCATATATTTT. The chain uses TRBV24-1 and TRBJ1-3; D gene uncertain. The V and J ends lost 4 bases and 0 bases respectively, with 15 bases between them. This CDR3 has 17 residues. Per the germline V gene, CDR1 is KGHDR and CDR2 is SFDVKD.